These T cell receptor beta chains were read from a single sample in a study of T cell changes during pregnancy in multiple sclerosis. This table comes from immunoSEQ multiplex PCR, and its TCRdb copy is limited to in-frame clones, with some not included. This repertoire shows roughly 80,000 clones, around 92% found once; its top ten account for about 1.5%. Sequencing was performed on peripheral blood, taken before pregnancy. These receptors came from a female donor with multiple sclerosis, enrolled in a pregnancy study. The CDR3 runs from the conserved cysteine through the conserved F or W. Fields, in order: J gene, CDR3 length, D gene, clone size, V gene, CDR3 DNA, CDR3 protein. The D gene is left open where the match is weak. Only some rows state a clone size, as once, few, many or a class for expanded clones.

TRBJ2-3 16 - - TRBV2 TGTGCCAGCAGTAAGTTTCCTGAAGACAATACAGATACGCAGTATTTT CASSKFPEDNTDTQYF
TRBJ2-7 13 - - TRBV11-3 TGTGCCAGCAGCTTTACGGGATCCTACGAGCAGTACTTC CASSFTGSYEQYF
TRBJ2-1 14 - once TRBV29-1 TGCAGCGTCCCCGAACAGGGAGCCTACAATGAGCAGTTCTTC CSVPEQGAYNEQFF
TRBJ1-6 15 TRBD1 - TRBV2 TGTGCCAGCAGTGATTATGCAGGGGGGAATTCACCCCTCCACTTT CASSDYAGGNSPLHF
TRBJ2-3 13 TRBD2 once TRBV9 TGTGCCAGCAGCGCGGGGGGGACAGATACGCAGTATTTT CASSAGGTDTQYF
TRBJ2-1 18 TRBD2 - TRBV7-9 TGTGCCAGCAGCTTAGCTCCTTTGACGGGGGGGCCGAACAATGAGCAGTTCTTC CASSLAPLTGGPNNEQFF
TRBJ2-7 13 - - TRBV2 TGTGCCAGCGCGCCGGACACTACCTACGAGCAGTACTTC CASAPDTTYEQYF
TRBJ1-1 14 TRBD1 - TRBV6-1 TGTGCCAGCAGGGGACAGGGATGGAACACTGAAGCTTTCTTT CASRGQGWNTEAFF
TRBJ2-3 12 - once TRBV29-1 TGCAGCGTTGGGACAGAATCAGATACGCAGTATTTT CSVGTESDTQYF
TRBJ2-1 16 - - TRBV4-2 TGTGCCAGCAGCCAAGGTGAACGCCAGGGGCGGAATGAGCAGTTCTTC CASSQGERQGRNEQFF
TRBJ1-2 15 - few TRBV14 TGTGCCAGCAGCCAAGTGGCGGGGGATAACTATGGCTACACCTTC CASSQVAGDNYGYTF
TRBJ1-6 18 - - TRBV5-4 TGTGCCAGCACCATGCGGGCGGCCAGAAGCTCCTATAATTCACCCCTCCACTTT CASTMRAARSSYNSPLHF
TRBJ1-1 16 TRBD1 - TRBV27 TGTGCCAGCAGTTTAGCCCCGGGACAGAGGGATACTGAAGCTTTCTTT CASSLAPGQRDTEAFF
TRBJ2-3 16 TRBD2 - TRBV7-8 TGTGCCAGCAGCTTGCGGAGCGGGGGGTACACAGATACGCAGTATTTT CASSLRSGGYTDTQYF
TRBJ2-5 14 - - TRBV7-3 TGTGCCAGCAGCCTTCAGGCCGGCGGGGAGACCCAGTACTTC CASSLQAGGETQYF
TRBJ1-1 13 - - TRBV6-1 TGTGCCAGCAGTGACGGGAAGAACACTGAAGCTTTCTTT CASSDGKNTEAFF
TRBJ2-3 16 TRBD2 - TRBV9 TGTGCCAGCAGCGCGGATAGCGGGGGACTCACAGATACGCAGTATTTT CASSADSGGLTDTQYF
TRBJ1-1 17 - - TRBV5-1 TGCGCCAGCAAACCATATGGCGGGGAAACTCGGTACACTGAAGCTTTCTTT CASKPYGGETRYTEAFF
TRBJ2-5 15 - - TRBV9 TGTGCCAGCAGCGTAGCACCAGGGGCCGGGGAGACCCAGTACTTC CASSVAPGAGETQYF
TRBJ2-3 13 - - TRBV25-1 TGTGCCAGCAGCCCCAGGGGCACAGATACGCAGTATTTT CASSPRGTDTQYF
TRBJ2-4 18 - - TRBV2 TGTGCCAGCAGTGAAAAGGCAGGGCTTTTGGAGGCCAAAAACATTCAGTACTTC CASSEKAGLLEAKNIQYF
TRBJ2-3 13 TRBD1 - TRBV29-1 TGCAGCGCTGTGCCAGGGGGTTCAGATACGCAGTATTTT CSAVPGGSDTQYF
TRBJ1-5 12 - - TRBV19 TGTGCCAGTAGTCCTAGTAATCAGCCCCAGCATTTT CASSPSNQPQHF
TRBJ1-6 10 - - TRBV6-1 TGTGCCAGCAGTGCTGCACCCCTCCACTTT CASSAAPLHF
TRBJ2-2 15 TRBD1 once TRBV9 TGTGCCAGCAGCTCAGGGACAGGGGTCACCGGGGAGCTGTTTTTT CASSSGTGVTGELFF
TRBJ2-7 12 - - TRBV6-1 TGTGCCAGCAGTGAAGGGGCAGGGGCGAAGTACTTC CASSEGAGAKYF
TRBJ1-2 15 - - TRBV19 TGTGCCAGTAGTATAAGGGTCCAGGGGAACTATGGCTACACCTTC CASSIRVQGNYGYTF
TRBJ1-2 13 TRBD1 - TRBV2 TGTGCCGCCAGACAGGGGGCAGTGGGGGGCTACACCTTC CAARQGAVGGYTF
TRBJ1-2 14 - - TRBV6-1 TGTGCCAGCAGTGAAGGGACAACTAACTATGGCTACACCTTC CASSEGTTNYGYTF
TRBJ1-1 12 - - TRBV7-6 TGTGCCAGCAGCTTCGGGGACACTGAAGCTTTCTTT CASSFGDTEAFF
TRBJ1-5 15 - - TRBV6-1 TGTGCCAGCAGAGTAGGGGATTATAGCAATCAGCCCCAGCATTTT CASRVGDYSNQPQHF
TRBJ2-2 15 TRBD1 - TRBV6-1 TGTGCCAGCAGTGAATGGACAGGAGACACCGGGGAGCTGTTTTTT CASSEWTGDTGELFF
TRBJ1-2 13 - - TRBV7-9 TGTGCCAGCAGCTTAGTCTCAAGCAATGGCTACACCTTC CASSLVSSNGYTF
TRBJ1-1 13 - - TRBV6-5 TGTGCCAGCAGTCCGACACTGAACACTGAAGCTTTCTTT CASSPTLNTEAFF
TRBJ2-4 20 TRBD1 - TRBV28 TGTGCCAGCAGTTTTGCCCGGGGACAGGGGGCATTTGTAGCCAAAAACATTCAGTACTTC CASSFARGQGAFVAKNIQYF
TRBJ2-6 18 - - TRBV18 TGTGCCAGCTCACCAACGGCAGGGTGGGGCTCTGGGGCCAACGTCCTGACTTTC CASSPTAGWGSGANVLTF
TRBJ1-2 15 TRBD1 once TRBV2 TGTGCCAGCAGTGGACGGGACAGAGCTAACTATGGCTACACCTTC CASSGRDRANYGYTF
TRBJ2-7 14 - - TRBV5-8 TGTGCCAGCAGCTTGACGTACAGCTCCTACGAGCAGTACTTC CASSLTYSSYEQYF
TRBJ2-5 12 TRBD2 - TRBV6-5 TGTGCCAGCAGTCGGGGGGGGGAGACCCAGTACTTC CASSRGGETQYF
TRBJ2-5 14 - - TRBV7-3 TGTGCCAGCAGCTCGACAGCCCAACAAGAGACCCAGTACTTC CASSSTAQQETQYF
TRBJ1-5 11 - - TRBV7-9 TGTGCCAGCAGCTACCAGGGGCCCCAGCATTTT CASSYQGPQHF
TRBJ2-3 16 - - TRBV29-1 TGCAGCGTTGGAGCAAGAACACAGGGCATCGCAGATACGCAGTATTTT CSVGARTQGIADTQYF
TRBJ1-1 15 TRBD1 - TRBV19 TGTGCCAGTAGTATAGGGACAGGGACCTTGCTAGAAGCTTTCTTT CASSIGTGTLLEAFF
TRBJ2-1 15 TRBD1 - TRBV9 TGTGCCAGCAGCGTAGCAGGGACAGGGTCAAATGAGCAGTTCTTC CASSVAGTGSNEQFF
TRBJ1-5 15 TRBD1 - TRBV2 TGTGCCAGCAGCGCCGGAGGGGGCATCAATCAGCCCCAGCATTTT CASSAGGGINQPQHF
TRBJ2-7 11 - - TRBV29-1 TGCAGCGTTGCTACCTACTACGAGCAGTACTTC CSVATYYEQYF
TRBJ2-3 13 - - TRBV2 TGTGCCAGCAGAGCCCCCTTATCAGATACGCAGTATTTT CASRAPLSDTQYF
TRBJ2-4 16 - - TRBV11-2 TGTGCCAGCAGCCCTCGCGCTCTGCGAGCCAAAAACATTCAGTACTTC CASSPRALRAKNIQYF
TRBJ2-7 15 TRBD2 - TRBV2 TGTGCCAGCAGGAGGGTAGCGGGTACCACCTACGAGCAGTACTTC CASRRVAGTTYEQYF
TRBJ2-1 15 TRBD1 - TRBV7-3 TGTGCCAGCAGCTTAACGGGAGGACAGGGGAATGAGCAGTTCTTC CASSLTGGQGNEQFF
TRBJ2-7 12 - few TRBV7-9 TGTGCCAGCAGCTTAACGGGGATCGAGCAGTACTTC CASSLTGIEQYF
TRBJ1-1 13 TRBD1 - TRBV6-5 TGTGCCAGCATGACAGGGGTTAGGACTGAAGCTTTCTTT CASMTGVRTEAFF
TRBJ2-3 13 - - TRBV6-4 TGTGCCAGCGGGACGGGGGGCGCAGATACGCAGTATTTT CASGTGGADTQYF
TRBJ1-4 12 - once TRBV4-1 TGCGCCAGCAGCCAAGTGGCTGAAAAACTGTTTTTT CASSQVAEKLFF
TRBJ2-7 16 TRBD1 - TRBV6-6 TGTGCCAGCAGCAGCGACAGGGGGTCATCGGTTGACGAGCAGTACTTC CASSSDRGSSVDEQYF
TRBJ2-7 14 - - TRBV7-3 TGTGCCAGCAGCTTAATGCCAGGGATTAACGAGCAGTACTTC CASSLMPGINEQYF
TRBJ1-3 14 - - TRBV9 TGTGCCAGCAGAGGGGACTCCCCTGGAAACACCATATATTTT CASRGDSPGNTIYF
TRBJ1-2 13 - - TRBV6-5 TGTGCCAGCAGTTACCCGGGACTAGGCGGCTACACCTTC CASSYPGLGGYTF